This passage covers 8 T cell receptor beta chains from one sample sequenced in a study of blood T cell repertoires in COVID-19. Measured with immunoSEQ multiplex PCR; TCRdb has only the in-frame clones, and not every one. The sample includes more than 200,000 clones, approximately 82% of them seen just once. What was sequenced was peripheral blood. These receptors came from a man aged 35 to 55 with active or convalescent COVID-19.

The chain employs TRBV11-3 and TRBJ1-1, with TRBD1 as a possible D gene (5 bases). The V gene lost 1 base and the J gene lost 3 bases, with 9 bases spanning the gap. This CDR3 is built from 14 residues. Germline-derived CDR1 and CDR2 are SGHNT and YENEEA. The CDR3 DNA reads TGTGCCAGCAGCTTAGGCAGGGCGGACACTGAAGCTTTCTTT. Its protein is CASSLGRADTEAFF.

As regards this clone: This same CDR3 is encoded by further DNA sequences in the sample. The CDR3 sequence is CASSPRRNTEAFF. The DNA for the CDR3 is TGTGCCAGCAGCCCAAGGAGGAACACTGAAGCTTTCTTT. This chain joins TRBV7-2 and TRBJ1-1, with D unresolved. V was shortened by 5 bases and J by 1 base, with 8 bases between the two germline ends. The length of the CDR3 is 13 residues. Germline V gene data show CDR1 as SGHTA and CDR2 as FQGNSA. Drawing the rest from reference TRBV7-2 and TRBJ1-1, the complete variable domain is GAGVSQSPSNKVTEKGKDVELRCDPISGHTALYWYRQSLGQGLEFLIYFQGNSAPDKSGLPSDRFSAERTGGSVSTLTIQRTQQEDSAVYLCASSPRRNTEAFFGQGTRLTVV.

The V call is TRBV7-8, the J call TRBJ2-2; 9 bases fit TRBD2. With V trimmed by 0 bases and J by 5 bases, 4 bases remained unmatched. Looked up from germline, CDR1 is SGHVS and CDR2 is FQNEAQ. This CDR3 comprises 16 residues. CDR3 loop: CASSLASGGGTGELFF. As DNA, the CDR3 is TGTGCCAGCAGCTTAGCTAGCGGGGGAGGGACCGGGGAGCTGTTTTTT.

This chain links TRBV11-2 with TRBJ2-5, with a possible D match to TRBD2 (6 bases). Trimming removed 7 bases from V and 5 bases from J, with 20 bases in between. The CDR3 totals 15 residues. Germline CDR1 SGHAT, CDR2 FQNNGV. This chain's CDR3 is CASNPGWGVGETQYF. CDR3 bases: TGTGCCAGCAATCCAGGTTGGGGGGTGGGCGAGACCCAGTACTTC.

The chain recombines TRBV2 with TRBJ2-5, with D uncertain. The CDR3 extends over 14 amino acids. Trimming left V 2 bases short and J 4 bases short, with 11 bases between. Germline V CDR1 and CDR2: SNHLY, FYNNEI. CDR3 protein: CASSERNYGETQYF. The CDR3 region has the DNA TGTGCCAGCAGTGAAAGAAATTACGGAGAGACCCAGTACTTC. Variable domain in full (rest from reference TRBV2 and TRBJ2-5): EPEVTQTPSHQVTQMGQEVILRCVPISNHLYFYWYRQILGQKVEFLVSFYNNEISEKSEIFDDQFSVERPDGSNFTLKIRSTKLEDSAMYFCASSERNYGETQYFGPGTRLLVL.

V and J are TRBV3-1 (or the pseudogene TRBV3-2) and TRBJ2-3; TRBD2 aligns across 11 bases. CDR1 LGHDT and CDR2 YNNKEL come from the germline V gene (reference sequence). This CDR3 spans 15 amino acids. Trimming took 3 bases from V and 6 from J; bases not matched to a gene: 5. In DNA, the CDR3 is TGTGCCAGCAGCCACCTAGCGGGGGGCGCGGATACGCAGTATTTT. Protein product: CASSHLAGGADTQYF.

The V gene is TRBV12-3 or TRBV12-4, the J gene TRBJ1-2; D not certain. Trimming took off 4 bases at V and 8 bases at J, with 14 bases between the two ends. The CDR3 length is 13 residues. The CDR3 reads CASSSTDNSGYTF. The CDR3, as DNA: TGTGCCAGCAGTTCTACTGACAATTCAGGCTACACCTTC.

The chain joins TRBV2 to TRBJ1-1; 10 bases agree with TRBD1. This CDR3 is built from 14 residues. Germline assignment: CDR1 SNHLY and CDR2 FYNNEI. Germline trimming cut 8 bases from V and 4 bases from J; bases unmatched to any gene: 7. In nucleotides, the CDR3 is TGTGCCAGCCTTGGGAGGACAGGGGGCACTGAAGCTTTCTTT. This gives the protein CASLGRTGGTEAFF.